The rows below give T cell receptor beta chains drawn from one sample of a study of CD8+CD57+ T cells in acquired aplastic anemia. TCRdb ran MiXCR on the reads and lists one entry per CDR3 protein. The sample includes about half a million distinct CDR3 sequences, approximately 32% of them seen just once. The specimen was sorted CD4+, CD8+, or CD8+CD57+ T cells (not recorded which) from PBMCs. The receptor set was obtained from a human donor with aplastic anemia. Both conserved end residues are part of each CDR3. A D gene is named only where the DNA matches it firmly. Size is stated for part of the rows, as once, few or many counts, or as a class when the clone is expanded.

d_gene: TRBD1
abundance: many
j_gene: TRBJ2-5
v_gene: TRBV19
CDR3nt: TGTGCCACCCGGGGACAGGGGAAAGAGACCCAGTACTTC
CDR3aa: CATRGQGKETQYF

d_gene: NA
abundance: NA
j_gene: TRBJ2-7
v_gene: TRBV24-1
CDR3nt: TGTGCCACCAGTGATTCAGGGAGGTACGAGCAGTACTTC
CDR3aa: CATSDSGRYEQYF

d_gene: NA
abundance: NA
j_gene: TRBJ1-5
v_gene: TRBV10-3
CDR3nt: TGTGCCATCAGTGAAACCGGGACGGCTAATCAGCCCCAGCATTTT
CDR3aa: CAISETGTANQPQHF

d_gene: NA
abundance: many
j_gene: TRBJ2-3
v_gene: TRBV25-1
CDR3nt: TGTGCCAGCAGTAACCTGACAGCTAGCACAGATACGCAGTATTTT
CDR3aa: CASSNLTASTDTQYF

d_gene: NA
abundance: NA
j_gene: TRBJ2-5
v_gene: TRBV20-1
CDR3nt: TGCAGTGCTTCCCGGACGGCTCAAGAGACCCAGTACTTC
CDR3aa: CSASRTAQETQYF

d_gene: NA
abundance: NA
j_gene: TRBJ1-6
v_gene: TRBV19
CDR3nt: TGTGCCAGTAGTATTAGGGACCAAGGCGGACCCCTCCACTTT
CDR3aa: CASSIRDQGGPLHF

d_gene: NA
abundance: few
j_gene: TRBJ1-3
v_gene: TRBV19
CDR3nt: TGTGCCAGTACCACCGGGAGGGGATCCTCTGGAAACACCATATATTTT
CDR3aa: CASTTGRGSSGNTIYF

d_gene: NA
abundance: NA
j_gene: TRBJ2-7
v_gene: TRBV9
CDR3nt: TGTGCCAGCAGCCCCCGCCCGGCGGAGAAATTTTCCTACGAGCAGTACTTC
CDR3aa: CASSPRPAEKFSYEQYF

d_gene: NA
abundance: NA
j_gene: TRBJ2-7
v_gene: TRBV20-1
CDR3nt: TGCAGTGCTAGAAGACAGGAACCCTGCGAGCAGTACTTC
CDR3aa: CSARRQEPCEQYF

d_gene: NA
abundance: NA
j_gene: TRBJ2-5
v_gene: TRBV20-1
CDR3nt: TGCAGTGCTAGTCGCGCTGAGGAGACCCAGTACTTC
CDR3aa: CSASRAEETQYF

d_gene: NA
abundance: NA
j_gene: TRBJ2-3
v_gene: TRBV9
CDR3nt: TGTGCCAGCAGCCCCCGGACTAACACAGATACGCAGTATTTT
CDR3aa: CASSPRTNTDTQYF

d_gene: NA
abundance: NA
j_gene: TRBJ1-3
v_gene: TRBV12-3/TRBV12-4
CDR3nt: TGTGCCAGCAGTCCCGGGGGGAGATCTGGAAACACCATATATTTT
CDR3aa: CASSPGGRSGNTIYF

d_gene: TRBD1
abundance: many
j_gene: TRBJ1-6
v_gene: TRBV7-8
CDR3nt: TGTGCCAGCAGCTTAGCGCCGGACAGGGAAATCCACTTT
CDR3aa: CASSLAPDREIHF

d_gene: NA
abundance: few
j_gene: TRBJ2-3
v_gene: TRBV4-1
CDR3nt: TGCGCCAGCAGCCAAGTTCCCGTGGATACGCAGTATTTT
CDR3aa: CASSQVPVDTQYF

d_gene: NA
abundance: many
j_gene: TRBJ1-6
v_gene: TRBV5-1
CDR3nt: TGCGCCAGCAGCTTGGAGGGTTCAGGCTCACCCCTCCACTTT
CDR3aa: CASSLEGSGSPLHF

d_gene: NA
abundance: NA
j_gene: TRBJ2-6
v_gene: TRBV10-2
CDR3nt: TGCGCCAGCAGTGAGTCGTGGGGGCTCGGGGCCAACGTCCTGACTTTC
CDR3aa: CASSESWGLGANVLTF

d_gene: NA
abundance: many
j_gene: TRBJ1-5
v_gene: TRBV20-1
CDR3nt: TGCAGTGCTAGTTGGGAAGGCAATCAGCCCCAGCATTTT
CDR3aa: CSASWEGNQPQHF

d_gene: TRBD1
abundance: NA
j_gene: TRBJ2-3
v_gene: TRBV5-4
CDR3nt: TGTGCCAGCAGCGTGACAGGGAGCACAGATACGCAGTATTTT
CDR3aa: CASSVTGSTDTQYF

d_gene: NA
abundance: NA
j_gene: TRBJ2-1
v_gene: TRBV20-1
CDR3nt: TGCAGTGCTAGCGGGACTGGACAGGCCTACAATGAGCAGTTCTTC
CDR3aa: CSASGTGQAYNEQFF

d_gene: TRBD1
abundance: NA
j_gene: TRBJ1-5
v_gene: TRBV10-3
CDR3nt: TGTGCCAGTACGGGACAGGGGGTCAATCAGCCCCAGCATTTT
CDR3aa: CASTGQGVNQPQHF

d_gene: TRBD1
abundance: NA
j_gene: TRBJ2-5
v_gene: TRBV2
CDR3nt: TGTGCCAGCACCTACAGGGGCCAAGAGACCCAGTACTTC
CDR3aa: CASTYRGQETQYF

d_gene: TRBD1
abundance: many
j_gene: TRBJ1-1
v_gene: TRBV20-1
CDR3nt: TGCAGTGCTAGAGATCCAGGGGGCACTGAAGCTTTCTTT
CDR3aa: CSARDPGGTEAFF

d_gene: TRBD2
abundance: NA
j_gene: TRBJ2-7
v_gene: TRBV10-3
CDR3nt: TGTGCCAGCAGACGACTAGCCTCCGATTACGAGCAGTACTTC
CDR3aa: CASRRLASDYEQYF

d_gene: NA
abundance: few
j_gene: TRBJ2-7
v_gene: TRBV19
CDR3nt: TGTGCCCAGCAACCGGGGGATCACCATATCCAGTTC
CDR3aa: CAQQPGDHHIQF

d_gene: NA
abundance: many
j_gene: TRBJ2-7
v_gene: TRBV20-1
CDR3nt: TGCAGTGCTAAAAAGGGGCAGGGATTGCAGTACTTC
CDR3aa: CSAKKGQGLQYF

d_gene: TRBD1
abundance: few
j_gene: TRBJ2-1
v_gene: TRBV19
CDR3nt: TGTGCCTCATCACCGGGACAGGCCTACAATGAGCAGTTCTTC
CDR3aa: CASSPGQAYNEQFF

d_gene: TRBD2
abundance: NA
j_gene: TRBJ2-1
v_gene: TRBV14
CDR3nt: TGTGCCAGCAGCCGGACTAGCGGGGGAACCTACAATGAGCAGTTCTTC
CDR3aa: CASSRTSGGTYNEQFF

d_gene: NA
abundance: NA
j_gene: TRBJ2-1
v_gene: TRBV5-6
CDR3nt: TGTGCCAGCAGCCGAGAAGGCATTAACTTGTACAATGAGCAGTTCTTC
CDR3aa: CASSREGINLYNEQFF

d_gene: NA
abundance: NA
j_gene: TRBJ1-1
v_gene: TRBV2
CDR3nt: TGTGCCAGCAGCCCACGGGATTTGAACACTGAAGCTTTCTTT
CDR3aa: CASSPRDLNTEAFF

d_gene: NA
abundance: many
j_gene: TRBJ1-5
v_gene: TRBV6-1
CDR3nt: TGTGCCAGCACCCAATTTGGTGGCAATCAGCCCCAGCATTTT
CDR3aa: CASTQFGGNQPQHF

d_gene: TRBD2
abundance: NA
j_gene: TRBJ2-1
v_gene: TRBV4-2
CDR3nt: TGTGCCAGCAGTCCTCGGACTAGCGGCTACAGTGAGCAGTTCTTC
CDR3aa: CASSPRTSGYSEQFF

d_gene: NA
abundance: few
j_gene: TRBJ1-2
v_gene: TRBV24-1
CDR3nt: TGTGCCACCTGGGGTTTGGATGGCTACACCTTC
CDR3aa: CATWGLDGYTF

d_gene: NA
abundance: many
j_gene: TRBJ1-2
v_gene: TRBV2
CDR3nt: TGTGCCAGCCGACCCGAGGATTATGGCTACACCTTC
CDR3aa: CASRPEDYGYTF

d_gene: TRBD2
abundance: NA
j_gene: TRBJ2-3
v_gene: TRBV9
CDR3nt: TGTGCCAGCAGCATCGGACTAGCTAGCACAGATACGCAGTATTTT
CDR3aa: CASSIGLASTDTQYF

d_gene: TRBD1
abundance: NA
j_gene: TRBJ1-2
v_gene: TRBV11-1
CDR3nt: TGTGCCAGCAGCCCCCTCGGGGGACAGGGCCCTAACTATGGCTACACCTTC
CDR3aa: CASSPLGGQGPNYGYTF

d_gene: NA
abundance: NA
j_gene: TRBJ2-3
v_gene: TRBV19
CDR3nt: TGTGCCAGTAATCCGGGCGGGGCGGCAGATACGCAGTATTTT
CDR3aa: CASNPGGAADTQYF

d_gene: NA
abundance: many
j_gene: TRBJ2-7
v_gene: TRBV29-1
CDR3nt: TGCAGCGTTCAAGGTGGATCCGGACTGTCCTACGAGCAGTACTTC
CDR3aa: CSVQGGSGLSYEQYF

d_gene: TRBD2
abundance: many
j_gene: TRBJ2-1
v_gene: TRBV10-2
CDR3nt: TGCGCCAGCAGTGAGCCTGTGGGACTAGCGGGGGGGATGCGTGAGCAGTTCTTC
CDR3aa: CASSEPVGLAGGMREQFF

d_gene: NA
abundance: many
j_gene: TRBJ1-1
v_gene: TRBV29-1
CDR3nt: TGCAGCGTTGAGGAGGGGAGGGCTTTCTTT
CDR3aa: CSVEEGRAFF

d_gene: NA
abundance: few
j_gene: TRBJ2-7
v_gene: TRBV4-1
CDR3nt: TGCGCCAGCAGCCAAGAGGCCGGAGGCTACGAGCAGTACTTC
CDR3aa: CASSQEAGGYEQYF

d_gene: NA
abundance: NA
j_gene: TRBJ2-5
v_gene: TRBV20-1
CDR3nt: TGCAGTGCTAGAGGGTTGATGGAGACCCAGTACTTC
CDR3aa: CSARGLMETQYF

d_gene: NA
abundance: NA
j_gene: TRBJ1-5
v_gene: TRBV19
CDR3nt: TGTGCCAGTAGTGAACTTCAGGATAGCAATCAGCCCCAGCATTTT
CDR3aa: CASSELQDSNQPQHF

d_gene: NA
abundance: many
j_gene: TRBJ2-7
v_gene: TRBV7-2
CDR3nt: TGTGCCAGCAGCTCTAGGGGGGACGTAGCCTACGAGCAGTACTTC
CDR3aa: CASSSRGDVAYEQYF